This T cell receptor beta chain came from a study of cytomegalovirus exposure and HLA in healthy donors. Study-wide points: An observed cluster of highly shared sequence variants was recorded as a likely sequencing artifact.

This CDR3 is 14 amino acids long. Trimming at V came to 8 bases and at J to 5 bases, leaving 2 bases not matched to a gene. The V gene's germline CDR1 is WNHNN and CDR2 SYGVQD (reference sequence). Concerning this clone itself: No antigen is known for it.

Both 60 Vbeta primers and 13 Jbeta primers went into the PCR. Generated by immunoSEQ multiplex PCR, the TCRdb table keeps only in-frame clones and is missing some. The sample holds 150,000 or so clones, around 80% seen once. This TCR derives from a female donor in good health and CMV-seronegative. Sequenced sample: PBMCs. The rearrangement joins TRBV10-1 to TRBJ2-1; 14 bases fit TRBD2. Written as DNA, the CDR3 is TGCGCCAGCGGGACTAGCGGGGGCCACAATGAGCAGTTCTTC. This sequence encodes CASGTSGGHNEQFF.